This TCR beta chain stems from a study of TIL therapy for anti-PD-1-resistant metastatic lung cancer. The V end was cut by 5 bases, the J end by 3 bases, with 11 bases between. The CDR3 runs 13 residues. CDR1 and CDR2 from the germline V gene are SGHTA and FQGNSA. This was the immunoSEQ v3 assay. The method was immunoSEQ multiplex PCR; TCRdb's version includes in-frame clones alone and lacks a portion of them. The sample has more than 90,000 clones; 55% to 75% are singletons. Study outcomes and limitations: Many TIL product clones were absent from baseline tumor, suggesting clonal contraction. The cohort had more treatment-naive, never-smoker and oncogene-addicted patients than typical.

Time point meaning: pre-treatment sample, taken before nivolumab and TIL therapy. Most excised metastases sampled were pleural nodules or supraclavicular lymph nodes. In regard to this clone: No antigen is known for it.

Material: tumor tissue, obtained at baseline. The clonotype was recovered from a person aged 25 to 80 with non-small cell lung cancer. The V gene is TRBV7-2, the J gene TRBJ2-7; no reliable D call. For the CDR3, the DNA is TGTGCCAGCAGCCCTTGGAACCTCTACGAGCAGTACTTC. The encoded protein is CASSPWNLYEQYF.